The 24 T cell receptor beta chains below come from one sample, sequenced in a study of lung T cells in sarcoidosis with Löfgren's syndrome. TCRdb reprocessed the reads via MiXCR and lists one record per CDR3 protein. The sample holds 6,500 to 9,500 distinct CDR3 sequences, over 20% seen once. The sequencing sample was made of CD4+ T cells from bronchoalveolar lavage fluid. Every receptor here comes from a human donor with sarcoidosis (Löfgren's syndrome or another form), or a control subject (not recorded which).

Remarks on this clonotype: It is likely a read error, because the conserved phenylalanine at the end of the CDR3 is missing. The chain uses TRBV10-2 and TRBJ2-3; no reliable D call. CDR3 size: 13 residues. Per germline, CDR1 WSHSY and CDR2 SAAADI. The V gene lost 5 bases and the J gene lost 2 bases, with 8 bases spanning the gap. CDR3 DNA sequence: TGCGCCAGCAGTACCGGTGCCACAGATACGCAGTATCTT. Residues: CASSTGATDTQYL.

This chain links TRBV5-4 with TRBJ2-1; D perhaps matches TRBD2 (7 bases). V dropped 0 bases and J dropped 5 bases, with 24 bases sitting between them. The V gene's germline CDR1 is SGHNT and CDR2 YYREEE (reference sequence). The CDR3 extends over 19 amino acids. CDR3 DNA: TGTGCCAGCAGCTTGGCGGGGGGCCCTTATGTAGCAGCCCACAATGAGCAGTTCTTC. Translating gives CASSLAGGPYVAAHNEQFF.

This clonotype is medium-sized (0.01 to 0.1%) within its sample. The V call is TRBV7-6, the J call TRBJ2-3; D tentatively fits TRBD1 or TRBD2 (6 bases each). CDR1 and CDR2 from the germline V gene are SGHVS and FNYEAQ. The CDR3 is 16 residues long. Trimming pared 4 bases from V and 2 bases from J, leaving 16 bases between. The CDR3 bases are TGTGCCAGCAGCTCCAAGGTGGGGGGCTTCACAGATACGCAGTATTTT. Translating it yields CASSSKVGGFTDTQYF.

In its sample, this clonotype was seen a few times. The J gene is TRBJ2-1, the V gene TRBV6-2 or TRBV6-3, with D hard to call. This CDR3 is 12 amino acids long. Trimming stripped 1 base from V and 5 bases from J, with 3 bases between. Germline CDR1 MNHEY, CDR2 SVGEGT. In DNA form, the CDR3 reads TGTGCCAGCAGTTACTTAGACAATGAGCAGTTCTTC. This gives the protein CASSYLDNEQFF.

This clonotype was detected many times. J is TRBJ1-1 and V is TRBV2, with TRBD1 matching over 7 bases. Unmatched junction bases numbered 6, after V lost 5 bases and J lost 3 bases. Germline V gene lookup returns CDR1 SNHLY and CDR2 FYNNEI. This CDR3 comprises 14 residues. For the CDR3, the DNA is TGTGCCAGCAGTCCCAGGGGGATCTACACTGAAGCTTTCTTT. Translating gives CASSPRGIYTEAFF.

Comments on this clonotype: Germline and junction disagree at one end, which may indicate a read error. The CDR3 loop is CASSLVSYEQCF. The CDR3 coding sequence is TGTGCCAGCAGTTTAGTAAGCTACGAGCAGTGCTTC. The chain employs TRBV28 and TRBJ2-7; D is undetermined. The CDR3 is 12 amino acids. Germline values: CDR1 MDHEN, CDR2 SYDVKM.

The V and J genes are TRBV6-1 and TRBJ1-5; TRBD1 agrees at 12 bases. CDR3 length equals 14 residues. CDR1 is MNHNS, CDR2 SASEGT, per germline. Trimming removed 6 bases from V and 7 bases from J; junction bases left unmatched: 4. DNA of the CDR3: TGTGCCAGCAGCATCGGGACAGGGGGCCAGCCCCAGCATTTT. Its translation: CASSIGTGGQPQHF.

J is TRBJ2-7 and V is TRBV7-2, with D tentatively TRBD1 (5 bases). Germline-derived CDR1 and CDR2 are SGHTA and FQGNSA. The V end lost 6 bases, the J end lost 2 bases, and 14 bases lay between the germline ends. This CDR3 spans 14 amino acids. The CDR3 coding sequence is TGTGCCAGCAGGAAACAGGACCCGCCCTACGAGCAGTACTTC. It specifies CASRKQDPPYEQYF.

Regarding this clonotype: Mismatch with germline at one junction end may stem from a read error. The rearrangement links TRBV7-3 to TRBJ1-5; no firm D call. Germline-derived CDR1 and CDR2 are SGHTA and FQGTGA. CDR3 length: 16 residues. The CDR3 DNA is TGCGCCAGCAGCTACCCCCACGGGAATAGCAATCAGCCCCGGCATTTT. Its protein product is CASSYPHGNSNQPRHF.

A word on this clonotype: A clone one base away is much larger, so this may be a read error. This chain links TRBV6-5 with TRBJ1-3; D call uncertain. Trimming removed 7 bases from V and 1 base from J, with 17 bases in between. Germline CDR1 MNHEY, CDR2 SVGAGI. This CDR3 region has 16 residues. DNA of the CDR3: TGTGCCAGCAATTCCGGTTTTCGAGGTTCTGGAAACACCATATATTTT. Translation: CASNSGFRGSGNTIYF.

Ten or more counts support this clonotype. This chain links TRBV19 with TRBJ2-1; maybe TRBD2 (7 bases). V dropped 5 bases and J dropped 8 bases, with 13 bases sitting between them. Germline loops: CDR1 LNHDA, CDR2 SQIVND (reference sequence). The CDR3 spans 13 residues. In DNA, the CDR3 is TGTGCCAGTAGTCCCCGGGGGGCGTATGAGCAGTTCTTC. It translates to CASSPRGAYEQFF.

This clonotype is large (0.1 to 1%). V gene TRBV19 combines with J gene TRBJ1-2, with D possibly matching TRBD1 (6 bases). Trimming removed 6 bases at V and 6 bases at J, with 14 bases between. CDR1 is LNHDA and CDR2 is SQIVND in the germline V gene (reference sequence). The CDR3 has 13 amino acids. The CDR3 protein is CASSPNAGDGYTF. CDR3 DNA sequence: TGTGCCAGTAGCCCAAACGCAGGGGATGGCTACACCTTC.

Turning to this clonotype: Possible read error: a much larger clone is one base away. The rearrangement uses TRBV5-5 and TRBJ1-5, with D uncertain. The CDR3 extends over 15 amino acids. Germline V gene lookup returns CDR1 SGHKS and CDR2 YYEKEE (reference sequence). Trimming took off 0 bases at V and 0 bases at J, with 7 bases between the two ends. The CDR3 DNA reads as TGTGCCAGCAGCTTGGAGAGTTGTAGCAATCAGCCCCAGCATTTT. Translating gives CASSLESCSNQPQHF. The whole variable domain, filled in from reference TRBV5-5 and TRBJ1-5, reads DAGVTQSPTHLIKTRGQQVTLRCSPISGHKSVSWYQQVLGQGPQFIFQYYEKEERGRGNFPDRFSARQFPNYSSELNVNALLLGDSALYLCASSLESCSNQPQHFGDGTRLSIL.

This clonotype was seen a handful of times. The V and J genes are TRBV19 and TRBJ2-7, with 7 bases lining up with TRBD1. Germline CDR1 is LNHDA and CDR2 is SQIVND (reference sequence). Losses at the gene ends were 7 bases for V and 1 base for J; bases not matched to a gene: 7. This CDR3 has 14 amino acids. The CDR3 sequence: CASTLTGSSYEQYF. The CDR3 DNA is TGTGCCAGTACCTTGACAGGGTCTTCCTACGAGCAGTACTTC.

This clonotype was seen at least ten times. The V call is TRBV20-1, the J call TRBJ1-1; D is unresolved. Germline lookup yields CDR1 DFQATT and CDR2 SNEGSKA (reference sequence). The CDR3 consists of 15 residues. Trimming took 3 bases from V and 0 from J, leaving 14 bases between them. The CDR3 DNA follows: TGCAGTGCTAGGTCCGGGTCGAGTCTGAACACTGAAGCTTTCTTT. Protein sequence: CSARSGSSLNTEAFF.

This clonotype was found many times. The chain couples TRBV19 to TRBJ1-5; D not certain. The CDR3 is 15 amino acids. Germline lookup yields CDR1 LNHDA and CDR2 SQIVND (reference sequence). The V end lost 7 bases, the J end lost 4 bases, and 17 bases lay between the germline ends. CDR3 loop: CASKWSARGNQPQHF. CDR3 sequence (DNA): TGTGCCAGTAAATGGTCGGCGCGAGGAAATCAGCCCCAGCATTTT.

This rearrangement joins TRBV5-4 to TRBJ2-5, with 7 bases fitting TRBD1. From germline, CDR1 is SGHNT and CDR2 YYREEE (reference sequence). The CDR3 loop spans 12 amino acids. The V and J ends lost 4 bases and 6 bases, in that order; junction bases with no gene match: 3. The CDR3 region is CASSVTGQTQYF. The CDR3 nucleotides read TGTGCCAGCAGCGTGACAGGGCAGACCCAGTACTTC.

As concerns this clonotype: A much bigger clone sits one base away, suggesting this may be a read error. The CDR3 does not end in the conserved phenylalanine or tryptophan, so this is likely a read error. The CDR3 here is CASSLRENQPQHS. Here the CDR3 DNA reads TGTGCCAGCAGTTTAAGGGAGAATCAGCCCCAGCATTCT. The genes are TRBV12-3 or TRBV12-4 and TRBJ1-5; D remains ambiguous. The CDR3 covers 13 residues. The V end was cut by 2 bases, the J end by 4 bases, with 6 bases between.

This clonotype is categorized as medium-sized (0.01 to 0.1%). The J gene is TRBJ2-1, the V gene TRBV6-1; 10 bases line up with TRBD2. The CDR3 runs 15 residues. After removal of 6 bases from V and 5 bases from J, the junction contained 7 bases not matched to a gene. Germline CDR1 MNHNS, CDR2 SASEGT. The CDR3 region is CASSLLAGTHNEQFF. DNA of the CDR3: TGTGCCAGCAGCCTACTAGCGGGGACCCACAATGAGCAGTTCTTC.

Many counts were recorded for this clonotype. V usage is TRBV20-1 and J usage is TRBJ1-1; D unclear. In germline, CDR1 is DFQATT, CDR2 SNEGSKA (reference sequence). V lost 3 bases and J lost 0, with 11 bases in between. This CDR3 region has 14 residues. The CDR3 is CSARDGAMNTEAFF. CDR3 nucleotides: TGCAGTGCTAGGGACGGAGCAATGAACACTGAAGCTTTCTTT.

This clonotype was found many times. The V call is TRBV7-2, the J call TRBJ1-3; D remains unclear. In germline, CDR1 is SGHTA, CDR2 FQGNSA. Trimming left V 2 bases short and J 4 bases short, with 9 bases between. This CDR3 contains 14 residues. The CDR3 nucleotides are TGTGCCAGCAGCTTACTTGGGCCAGGAAACACCATATATTTT. Translated, it gives CASSLLGPGNTIYF.

The sample holds a few counts of this clonotype. The chain employs TRBV11-2 and TRBJ2-1; 12 nucleotides match TRBD2. The J segment lost 8 bases and the V segment lost 5 bases, leaving 7 bases of the junction unmatched. CDR1 is SGHAT and CDR2 is FQNNGV in the germline V gene. The CDR3 runs 15 residues. CDR3: CASSPRLAGVYEQFF. CDR3 nucleotide sequence: TGTGCCAGCAGCCCCCGACTAGCGGGGGTGTATGAGCAGTTCTTC. The complete variable domain, with remaining parts taken from reference TRBV11-2 and TRBJ2-1, reads EAGVAQSPRYKIIEKRQSVAFWCNPISGHATLYWYQQILGQGPKLLIQFQNNGVVDDSQLPKDRFSAERLKGVDSTLKIQPAKLEDSAVYLCASSPRLAGVYEQFFGPGTRLTVL.

Comment on this clonotype: One end of the junction does not line up with germline, which may come from a read error. The V gene is TRBV15, the J gene TRBJ1-1; D ambiguous. CDR3 size: 13 residues. The germline V gene encodes CDR1 LNHNV and CDR2 YYDKDF (reference sequence). The CDR3, as DNA: TGTGCCGCCAGAGGTGACTTGAACACTGAAGCTTTCTTT. This encodes CAARGDLNTEAFF.

This clonotype rates as medium-sized. The V and J genes are TRBV20-1 and TRBJ1-1, with 8 bases matching TRBD1. This CDR3 is built from 15 residues. V was pared by 5 bases and J by 1 base, with 9 bases of the junction left unmatched. Germline assignment: CDR1 DFQATT and CDR2 SNEGSKA (reference sequence). This chain's CDR3 is CSAGLKTGANTEAFF. The CDR3 coding sequence is TGCAGTGCTGGACTTAAGACAGGGGCGAACACTGAAGCTTTCTTT.